Following are 18 T cell receptor beta chains from one sample sequenced in a study of T cells in Graves' hyperthyroidism and ophthalmopathy. Amplified regions were TCR beta CDR3 sequences from RNA transcripts. HTBI primers were the set used in a first-round RT-PCR of the TCR CDR3. TCRdb independently ran MiXCR on the multiplex PCR reads; one entry per CDR3 protein. The repertoire holds hundreds of thousands of distinct CDR3 sequences, with approximately 13% as singletons. Material for sequencing was blood. Every receptor here comes from a woman younger than 30 with Graves' hyperthyroidism.

This clonotype appeared many times. The chain employs TRBV3-1 and TRBJ1-5; tentative D call: TRBD1 (5 bases). Looked up from germline, CDR1 is LGHDT and CDR2 is YNNKEL (reference sequence). V lost 2 bases, J lost 6 bases, and 11 bases lay in between. There are 14 residues in the CDR3. The CDR3: CASSQIQGVQPQHF. Written as DNA, the CDR3 is TGTGCCAGCAGCCAAATCCAGGGCGTTCAGCCCCAGCATTTT.

This clonotype has ten or more counts. The J gene is TRBJ1-5, the V gene TRBV20-1, with a tentative D call TRBD1 (6 bases). Germline CDR1 reads DFQATT; CDR2 reads SNEGSKA (reference sequence). V dropped 0 bases and J dropped 3 bases, with 15 bases sitting between them. The CDR3 extends over 16 amino acids. The CDR3: CSARDIAGVDNQPQHF. The DNA of the CDR3 is TGCAGTGCTAGAGATATCGCAGGGGTGGACAATCAGCCCCAGCATTTT.

There are many counts of this clonotype. This chain links TRBV4-1 with TRBJ1-6; no clear D gene. The CDR3 spans 16 residues. In germline, CDR1 is MGHRA, CDR2 YSYEKL. Trimming cost V 0 bases and J 5 bases, with 11 bases left between them. CDR3 protein: CASSQDLSADNSPLHF. CDR3 DNA: TGCGCCAGCAGCCAAGATCTATCGGCAGATAATTCACCCCTCCACTTT.

This clonotype was observed at least ten times. CDR3 sequence reads: CATSTVDRVVDTQYF. As DNA, the CDR3 is TGTGCCACCAGCACGGTCGACCGGGTTGTCGATACGCAGTATTTT. The chain joins TRBV15 to TRBJ2-3; no reliable D call. The CDR3 runs 15 residues. CDR1 and CDR2 from the germline V gene are LNHNV and YYDKDF (reference sequence). The V and J ends lost 4 bases and 6 bases respectively, with 17 bases between them.

This rearrangement joins TRBV9 to TRBJ2-5; D may be TRBD2 (6 bases). Germline-derived CDR1 and CDR2 are SGDLS and YYNGEE. V lost 0 bases and J lost 5, with 11 bases in between. The CDR3 totals 14 residues. CDR3 loop: CASSVGVGGETQYF. CDR3 coding DNA: TGTGCCAGCAGCGTAGGGGTAGGAGGGGAGACCCAGTACTTC.

This chain links TRBV7-8 with TRBJ2-6, with D perhaps matching TRBD1 (5 bases). This CDR3 is 16 amino acids long. Between the trimmed V and J ends, which lost 2 bases and 0 bases, there was a span of 8 bases. Germline CDR1 SGHVS, CDR2 FQNEAQ. The CDR3 here is CASSLSGPSGANVLTF. Written as DNA, the CDR3 is TGTGCCAGCAGCTTATCAGGGCCCTCTGGGGCCAACGTCCTGACTTTC.

This clonotype was counted at least ten times. The CDR3 DNA is TGTGCCAGCTCACCAGCGGCGGGGCCTCAAGAGACCCAGTACTTC. Encoded protein: CASSPAAGPQETQYF. The chain uses TRBV18 and TRBJ2-5, with a possible D match to TRBD2 (6 bases). CDR1 and CDR2 from the germline V gene are KGHSH and LQKENI. The CDR3 covers 15 residues. V was trimmed by 2 bases and J by 2 bases, leaving 12 bases between them.

At least ten counts were recorded for this clonotype. The chain joins TRBV6-5 to TRBJ1-4, with 8 bases lining up with TRBD1. CDR3 length equals 14 residues. Unmatched junction bases numbered 8, after V lost 2 bases and J lost 12 bases. Per germline, CDR1 MNHEY and CDR2 SVGAGI. The CDR3 region has the DNA TGTGCCAGCAGTTACCACACTACAGGGGGGGAACTGTTTTTT. The encoded protein is CASSYHTTGGELFF.

The table lists this clonotype with many counts. The J gene is TRBJ1-1, the V gene TRBV3-1; D not resolved. V lost 2 bases to trimming and J lost 5 bases, with 15 bases between them. The CDR3 covers 15 residues. Per the germline V gene, CDR1 is LGHDT and CDR2 is YNNKEL (reference sequence). Written as DNA, the CDR3 is TGTGCCAGCAGCCAATCCGCTCCGTGGTCGACTGAAGCTTTCTTT. It encodes CASSQSAPWSTEAFF.

This clonotype was counted only a few times. The V call is TRBV5-1, the J call TRBJ2-7, with a possible D match to TRBD2 (5 bases). Germline V gene data show CDR1 as SGHRS and CDR2 as YFSETQ. This CDR3 has 17 residues. V dropped 0 bases and J dropped 4 bases, with 20 bases sitting between them. The CDR3 bases are TGCGCCAGCAGCTTGGGCCCCAATATGGAAGGGAGTTACGAGCAGTACTTC. Its protein is CASSLGPNMEGSYEQYF.

As to this clonotype: A single base separates this from a much larger clone, so it may be a read error. The CDR3 sequence is CAWSPQVRGTEAFF. Here the CDR3 DNA reads TGTGCCTGGAGTCCACAGGTGAGGGGTACTGAAGCTTTCTTT. The J gene is TRBJ1-1, the V gene TRBV30, with a weak D call TRBD1 (5 bases). Deletions cut 2 bases from V and 5 bases from J, with 15 bases between. This CDR3 is 14 amino acids long. The germline CDR1 and CDR2 sequences are GTSNPN and SVGIG (reference sequence).

This clonotype was seen at least ten times. This sequence joins TRBV7-9 and TRBJ1-3; 8 bases match TRBD1. The CDR3 totals 15 residues. With 6 bases clipped from V and 4 bases from J, the junction kept 8 bases outside the gene matches. Looked up from germline, CDR1 is SEHNR and CDR2 is FQNEAQ (reference sequence). The CDR3 protein is CASSRQGAWGNTIYF. Written as DNA, the CDR3 is TGTGCCAGCAGTCGGCAGGGGGCTTGGGGAAACACCATATATTTT.

This clonotype showed up many times. The genes are TRBV20-1 and TRBJ2-1; 9 positions match TRBD2. Per the germline V gene, CDR1 is DFQATT and CDR2 is SNEGSKA (reference sequence). After removal of 7 bases from V and 3 bases from J, the junction contained 7 bases not matched to a gene. The CDR3 consists of 14 residues. CDR3 nucleotide sequence: TGCAGTGTGAGGGCTAGCGGGGACTACAATGAGCAGTTCTTC. Amino acid sequence: CSVRASGDYNEQFF.

In its sample, this clonotype was seen many times. The chain is built from TRBV18 and TRBJ2-2; D might be TRBD1 (5 bases). The V end was cut by 4 bases, the J end by 1 base, with 7 bases between. Looked up from germline, CDR1 is KGHSH and CDR2 is LQKENI. CDR3 length: 14 residues. CDR3 nucleotides: TGTGCCAGCTCACTACAGGAGAACACCGGGGAGCTGTTTTTT. It specifies CASSLQENTGELFF.

This clonotype was seen many times. The chain employs TRBV7-8 and TRBJ2-1, with D uncertain. The length of the CDR3 is 12 residues. Germline CDR1 SGHVS, CDR2 FQNEAQ. V lost 0 bases and J 9 bases, leaving 6 bases between the germline ends. CDR3 nucleotides: TGTGCCAGCAGCTTAGCCTCTGCTGAGCAGTTCTTC. This gives the protein CASSLASAEQFF.

This clonotype was detected once. The V and J genes are TRBV7-3 and TRBJ2-3; D ambiguous. CDR1 SGHTA and CDR2 FQGTGA come from the germline V gene. CDR3 length: 15 amino acids. The ends were cut back, 2 bases at V and 0 bases at J, with 9 bases in the middle. In DNA form, the CDR3 reads TGTGCCAGCAGCTTAGTACAGTTAAGCACAGATACGCAGTATTTT. Translation gives CASSLVQLSTDTQYF.

Many counts were recorded for this clonotype. J is TRBJ2-1 and V is TRBV11-2; TRBD1 aligns across 12 bases. V shed 1 base and J 6 bases; nucleotides not matched to a gene: 4. Germline V gives CDR1 SGHAT, CDR2 FQNNGV. There are 16 residues in the CDR3. The CDR3 DNA sequence: TGTGCCAGCAGCTTAGGGGGGACAGGGGGCTTCAATGAGCAGTTCTTC. It specifies CASSLGGTGGFNEQFF.

This clonotype was recorded at least ten times. V usage is TRBV28 and J usage is TRBJ1-5, with D perhaps TRBD1 (6 bases). Germline CDR1 and CDR2: MDHEN and SYDVKM. This CDR3 contains 15 residues. V dropped 3 bases and J dropped 1 base, with 10 bases sitting between them. CDR3 loop: CASSLAGESNQPQHF. For the CDR3, the DNA is TGTGCCAGCAGTTTGGCAGGGGAAAGCAATCAGCCCCAGCATTTT.